This T cell receptor (beta chain) stems from a study of cytomegalovirus exposure and HLA in healthy donors. Study background: The 550 to 800 first-cohort repertoires and the 130 or so validation repertoires shared the same platform, a later analysis reported. Study-level points and caveats: In the roughly 110 validation repertoires, more than 85% of cluster scores exceeded 0, per a later analysis. Confirmation in vitro established that three CMV-associated chains were specific for CMV antigens.

In regard to this clone: Its antigen is undetermined.

Donors were drawn from the roughly 120-subject validation cohort, separate from the 666-subject first cohort. Germline V gives CDR1 SNHLY, CDR2 FYNNEI. The V gene lost 7 bases and the J gene lost 8 bases, with 18 bases spanning the gap. This CDR3 is built from 14 residues. Some clones are missing from TCRdb's copy, which holds only in-frame ones; the method was immunoSEQ multiplex PCR. The table has 35,000 to 55,000 clones, roughly 93% seen once; the top ten hold around 2.1%. This clonotype originated in a woman under 30 in good health and CMV-seronegative. This sequence joins TRBV2 and TRBJ2-1; D is uncertain. The sequencing sample was made of PBMCs. The CDR3 coding sequence is TGTGCCAGCACGACTCTAGTCCCTTCGGATGAGCAGTTCTTC. This sequence encodes CASTTLVPSDEQFF.